This record looks at one TCR beta chain sequence and its context. Subsets obtained from CD4+ cells comprised CD45RA+ naive and CD45RA-negative memory cells. Profiling relied on immunoSEQ multiplex PCR, and the TCRdb table lists in-frame clones only, not all of them. In the table there are approximately 340,000 clones, 73% of which are singletons. This CDR3 has 13 residues. Germline V lookup: CDR1 SGHNT, CDR2 YENEEA. Trimming took off 0 bases at V and 6 bases at J, with 6 bases between the two ends. This entry belongs to a study of shared clonotypes between healthy human individuals. Study as a whole: Donor composition was a couple of women and a few men, aged 18 to 49.

This TCR derives from a man under 40 in good health. The sample was memory CD4+ T cells sorted from blood. Subset indicated: CD45RA-negative fraction. This chain connects TRBV11-3 to TRBJ2-1; D uncertain. The CDR3 DNA sequence: TGTGCCAGCAGCTTAGACCGGATCAATGAGCAGTTCTTC. Protein product: CASSLDRINEQFF.